Below, 15 T cell receptor beta chains from the same sample are listed, as sequenced in a study of blood T cell repertoires in COVID-19. Sequencing was performed with immunoSEQ multiplex PCR; in TCRdb, only in-frame clones are kept and a portion is missing. The sample lists 90,000 to 130,000 clones; around 82% were seen once. Input material: peripheral blood. These receptors all come from an older woman with acute or convalescent COVID-19.

V and J are TRBV5-1 and TRBJ2-2, with no clear D. V gave up 0 bases and J gave up 6 bases, with 9 bases separating them. The germline V gene has CDR1 SGHRS and CDR2 YFSETQ. The CDR3 covers 14 residues. The CDR3 is CASSLAYPPGELFF. The CDR3 coding sequence is TGCGCCAGCAGCTTGGCCTATCCCCCCGGGGAGCTGTTTTTT. Based on the CDR3 plus reference TRBV5-1 and TRBJ2-2, the full variable domain is KAGVTQTPRYLIKTRGQQVTLSCSPISGHRSVSWYQQTPGQGLQFLFEYFSETQRNKGNFPGRFSGRQFSNSRSEMNVSTLELGDSALYLCASSLAYPPGELFFGEGSRLTVL.

This clone was seen a handful of times. The chain has TRBV19 and TRBJ2-3, with a tentative D call TRBD2 (7 bases). The V end lost 10 bases, the J end lost 9 bases, and 26 bases lay between the germline ends. From germline, CDR1 is LNHDA and CDR2 SQIVND (reference sequence). The CDR3 extends over 15 amino acids. CDR3 sequence reads: CATGGALWAESTQYF. For the CDR3, the DNA is TGTGCCACGGGGGGCGCGCTTTGGGCGGAGAGCACGCAGTATTTT.

The chain joins TRBV5-1 to TRBJ1-2, with no clear D. V was shortened by 0 bases and J by 7 bases, with 10 bases between the two germline ends. The germline CDR1 and CDR2 sequences are SGHRS and YFSETQ. The CDR3 has 13 residues. As DNA, the CDR3 is TGCGCCAGCAGCTTGGCTCCCCGGAGTGGCTACACCTTC. It yields the protein CASSLAPRSGYTF.

The rearrangement uses TRBV19 and TRBJ1-1; D is possibly TRBD1 (5 bases). V dropped 8 bases and J dropped 5 bases, with 21 bases sitting between them. Germline CDR1 LNHDA, CDR2 SQIVND (reference sequence). The CDR3 has 15 residues. Written as DNA, the CDR3 is TGTGCCAGTGAAGGGGTGGGGCTAAAAGTGACTGAAGCTTTCTTT. It translates to CASEGVGLKVTEAFF.

This clone was observed once. The chain is built from TRBV6-2 or TRBV6-3 and TRBJ2-7; the D gene is possibly TRBD1 (5 bases). Trimming removed 2 bases from V and 3 bases from J, with 8 bases in between. CDR1 is MNHEY and CDR2 is SVGEGT in the germline V gene. The CDR3 sequence is 13 residues long. CDR3 region: CASSYRTNYEQYF. The DNA for the CDR3 is TGTGCCAGCAGTTACAGGACAAACTACGAGCAGTACTTC.

The CDR3, as DNA: TGCGCCAGCAGCTTGATCGAGCGGGGACCTCCGAAGTTCTTC. Its translation: CASSLIERGPPKFF. V is TRBV5-1 and J is TRBJ2-1, with TRBD2 identical over 7 bases. J was trimmed by 14 bases and V by 1 base; bases with no gene match: 12. The CDR3 runs to 14 residues. Germline V gene data show CDR1 as SGHRS and CDR2 as YFSETQ.

V and J are TRBV30 and TRBJ1-6; tentative D call: TRBD1 (5 bases). V shed 2 bases and J shed 7 bases, with 6 bases lying between them. The CDR3 extends over 12 amino acids. The V gene's germline CDR1 is GTSNPN and CDR2 SVGIG (reference sequence). The CDR3 DNA sequence: TGTGCCTGGAGTTACAGGAATTCACCCCTCCACTTT. Its translation: CAWSYRNSPLHF.

This clone was counted only a few times. J is TRBJ1-2 and V is TRBV7-3; a possible D gene is TRBD1 (6 bases). This CDR3 is built from 14 residues. The germline V and J ends were trimmed by 5 bases and 6 bases, with 16 bases remaining between them. CDR1 and CDR2 (germline): SGHTA, FQGTGA. The DNA for the CDR3 is TGTGCCAGCAGCAAAGGTTCAGGGGCGCATGGCTACACCTTC. This sequence encodes CASSKGSGAHGYTF.

CDR3 nucleotide sequence: TGTGCCAGCAGCTTGCTAGCAGCAGATACGCAGTATTTT. Protein sequence: CASSLLAADTQYF. V is TRBV11-1 and J is TRBJ2-3; D possibly corresponds to TRBD2 (5 bases). This CDR3 is 13 amino acids long. Trimming pared 3 bases from V and 4 bases from J, leaving 8 bases between. The germline V gene encodes CDR1 SGHAT and CDR2 FQDESV (reference sequence).

The CDR3: CASRGRGNEQYF. The CDR3, as DNA: TGTGCCAGCAGGGGGCGGGGGAACGAGCAGTACTTC. V is TRBV7-3 and J is TRBJ2-7, with 7 bases fitting TRBD2. The V segment lost 6 bases and the J segment 5 bases; nucleotides outside the gene matches: 4. The CDR3 covers 12 residues. The germline V gene encodes CDR1 SGHTA and CDR2 FQGTGA.

V is TRBV7-2 and J is TRBJ1-3, with 8 bases fitting TRBD1. Germline-derived CDR1 and CDR2 are SGHTA and FQGNSA. CDR3 size: 16 residues. Unmatched junction bases numbered 4, after V lost 1 base and J lost 2 bases. The CDR3 protein is CASSLVGTGPGNTIYF. The CDR3 DNA follows: TGTGCCAGCAGCTTAGTGGGGACAGGACCTGGAAACACCATATATTTT. Full variable domain (rest looked up from reference TRBV7-2 and TRBJ1-3): GAGVSQSPSNKVTEKGKDVELRCDPISGHTALYWYRQSLGQGLEFLIYFQGNSAPDKSGLPSDRFSAERTGGSVSTLTIQRTQQEDSAVYLCASSLVGTGPGNTIYFGEGSWLTVV.

The chain links TRBV5-1 to TRBJ2-2, with D possibly matching TRBD1 (5 bases). This CDR3 region has 13 residues. In germline, CDR1 is SGHRS, CDR2 YFSETQ. Trimming took 6 bases from V and 0 from J, leaving 6 bases between them. CDR3 coding DNA: TGCGCCAGCACCAGGGCGAACACCGGGGAGCTGTTTTTT. Translated, it gives CASTRANTGELFF.

The rearrangement uses TRBV5-6 and TRBJ1-1; D may be TRBD1 (5 bases). Germline CDR1 SGHDT, CDR2 YYEEEE. Trimming pared 4 bases from V and 7 bases from J, leaving 20 bases between. The CDR3 spans 15 residues. The CDR3 here is CASSPTLGVAVEAFF. In nucleotides, the CDR3 is TGTGCCAGCAGCCCCACCTTAGGGGTGGCAGTTGAAGCTTTCTTT.

The chain recombines TRBV30 with TRBJ2-7, with D possibly TRBD1 on 6 matching bases. Germline values: CDR1 GTSNPN, CDR2 SVGIG (reference sequence). With 0 bases removed from V and 6 bases from J, the gap between germline ends came to 12 bases. The CDR3 loop spans 13 amino acids. DNA of the CDR3: TGTGCCTGGAGTGTGGGGGACATTGGCGAGCAGTACTTC. Protein: CAWSVGDIGEQYF.

The chain uses TRBV2 and TRBJ2-3; no definite D call. Trimming stripped 7 bases from V and 0 bases from J, with 11 bases between. Germline CDR1 is SNHLY and CDR2 is FYNNEI. The length of the CDR3 is 14 residues. CDR3 in amino acids: CASNEARSTDTQYF. The CDR3 region has the DNA TGTGCCAGCAACGAGGCGCGAAGCACAGATACGCAGTATTTT.